This TCR beta chain was documented in a study of blood T cells in healthy people across ages. Study-wide findings and caveats: Measured against age, TCR beta diversity per million T cells decreased in a roughly linear manner.

On this clonotype: Its specificity is not known.

A second PCR, run for roughly 7 to 11 cycles, used a sample-barcoded 5' primer plus a J-beta primer mix. MiXCR, run by TCRdb on the 5' RACE reads, gives a single entry per CDR3 protein. There are approximately 900,000 distinct CDR3 sequences in the sample; 40% to 60% occur only once, and roughly 12% lies in the top ten. Germline V gene data show CDR1 as LGHNA and CDR2 as YNFKEQ. V shed 3 bases and J 7 bases; nucleotides not matched to a gene: 9. CDR3 size: 16 residues. Each of the donors had roughly 9.1 milliliters of peripheral blood drawn into EDTA-treated Vacutainer tubes. Sequencing input: blood. The sequence derives from a man aged 30 to 45 in good health. The chain employs TRBV4-2 and TRBJ1-6; 7 positions match TRBD1. CDR3 DNA: TGTGCCAGCAGCCATACAACAGGGGCGATGAATTCACCCCTCCACTTT. Translated, it gives CASSHTTGAMNSPLHF.